This TCR beta chain was retrieved from a study of CD8+ T cells in alopecia areata (dated by TCRdb to 2017 to 2018). The study in broad terms: Treated patients were enrolled in an open-label pilot trial of oral tofacitinib at 5 to 10 mg twice daily for moderate-to-severe alopecia areata. Tofacitinib was given for 6 to 18 months, followed by 6 months of follow-up off drug to assess delayed response and recurrence. To study T cell clonal expansion in alopecia areata, the researchers applied high-throughput TCRbeta sequencing to both the C3H/HeJ mouse model and human patients. On the human side, TCRbeta sequencing was run on scalp tissue and on sorted CD4+ and CD8+ peripheral blood T cells from healthy controls and from alopecia areata patients with either patchy or totalis/universalis disease. Biopsies were taken from tofacitinib-treated patients at baseline and again at 4 and 24 weeks into treatment, and several of those patients also had a later scalp biopsy. Scalp clonality was compared among normal scalp (n=4), patchy alopecia areata scalp (n=8), and alopecia totalis/universalis scalp (n=8). The RNA source kit depended on sample type: the PAXgene miRNA kit for fixed scalp, the miRNeasy kit for PBMCs, and the RNeasy kit for mouse skin. immunoSEQ multiplex PCR using 35 Vbeta forward primers and 13 Jbeta reverse primers was used to amplify TCRbeta CDR3 regions.

This sample's time point label indicates: baseline before oral tofacitinib. Lesional scalp punch biopsies and peripheral blood were collected from alopecia areata patients. PBMCs were isolated by density centrifugation and stained for CD3, CD4 and CD8, and CD4+ and CD8+ T cells were sorted on a FACSAria. Results the study describes overall, beyond this receptor: Unlike mouse skin, where gammadelta T cells dominate, normal human skin contains resident alphabeta T cells that get sequenced too, which complicates analysis of the scalp TCR repertoire. Shared TCR sequences between patients were less evident than in mice, which may be partly attributable to HLA diversity in the patient population. Compared with normal scalp, lesional scalp had higher clonality and more expanded CD8+ clones, particularly in alopecia totalis/universalis, a pattern that suggests antigenic drive.

Preparation of the library involved the immunoSEQ multiplex PCR assay. RNA was extracted from all samples and reverse transcribed into cDNA, which served as template for TCR sequencing. First-strand cDNA was synthesized with SuperScript III using a 2:1 mix of oligo-dT and random hexamers. A synthetic immune receptor repertoire was used to assess amplification bias, and residual bias was removed computationally. The authors' pipeline ran thus. After raw reads were preprocessed to remove errors, the CDR3 was defined following IMGT conventions as running from the conserved cysteine to phenylalanine. Clonality was computed by normalizing Shannon entropy by log2 of the number of productive unique TCRs and subtracting the result from 1. Whether scalp clones were CD4 or CD8 was inferred by matching scalp TCRbeta sequences against CD4 and CD8 repertoires sorted from blood. TCRdb mirrors the immuneACCESS table, restricted to in-frame sequences. Some clones are absent from its copies; in checked studies, under half trace to an unresolved V gene, and the reason for the others is unknown. V and J calls and clone size are as listed in that table; D and trimming were resolved from the DNA. This sample comprises around 140,000 clones, 85% to 90% of them detected only once. The ten largest make up more than 12% of the sample.

With respect to this clone: What this receptor recognizes is not known. Base-call qualities are not available, and no considerably larger clone is one nucleotide away.

The CDR1 and CDR2 encoded by the germline V gene (reference sequence) are MNHEY and SMNVEV. From its cysteine to its phenylalanine, the CDR3 spans 19 amino acids. Only CDR3 DNA is held: 57 bases, read in frame from base 1. The V end gives up 6 bases and the J end 8 bases, leaving 21 bases in the junction not matched to a gene. Sequenced material: CD8+ T cells sorted from blood, taken at week 0. This TCR derives from a human donor with alopecia areata. Recombination linked TRBV27 to TRBJ2-1, with 11 bases aligning to TRBD2. The sequence in DNA is TGTGCCAGCAGACCACAAGGATCTAGCGGGGGGCGATGTGGGGATGAGCAGTTCTTC. Its amino acids are CASRPQGSSGGRCGDEQFF.